A single sample is the source of the 28 T cell receptor beta chains below, sequenced in a study of T cells in localized non-small cell lung cancer. Generated by immunoSEQ multiplex PCR, the TCRdb table keeps only in-frame clones and is missing some. Counted here are fewer than 90,000 clones, just under 85% occurring once; the ten biggest clones make up 2.8%. The source material was peripheral blood, sampled before any cancer treatment. These receptors originate from a man aged 40 to 70 with stage I lung adenocarcinoma.

V is TRBV7-3 and J is TRBJ1-5; the match to TRBD1 covers 7 bases. Trimming removed 5 bases from V and 4 bases from J; junction bases left unmatched: 2. This CDR3 is 13 amino acids long. Per the germline V gene, CDR1 is SGHTA and CDR2 is FQGTGA. The CDR3: CASSLQGNQPQHF. The CDR3 nucleotides are TGTGCCAGCAGCCTACAGGGGAATCAGCCCCAGCATTTT.

The V gene is TRBV25-1, the J gene TRBJ1-6, with D perhaps TRBD1 (6 bases). Trimming removed 6 bases at V and 5 bases at J, with 14 bases between. Per the germline V gene, CDR1 is MGHDK and CDR2 is SYGVNS. The CDR3 is 15 amino acids. This CDR3 reads CASRGEGGNNSPLHF. In DNA form, the CDR3 reads TGTGCCAGCAGGGGAGAGGGGGGGAATAATTCACCCCTCCACTTT.

This chain connects TRBV28 to TRBJ1-2; the D is unclear. Germline V gives CDR1 MDHEN, CDR2 SYDVKM. Trimming took off 5 bases at V and 5 bases at J, with 9 bases between the two ends. The CDR3 covers 12 residues. CDR3 residues: CASSLRSYGYTF. The CDR3 nucleotides are TGTGCCAGCAGTCTTAGAAGTTATGGCTACACCTTC.

This chain connects TRBV6-4 to TRBJ1-2; 10 bases map to TRBD1. There are 17 residues in the CDR3. Germline V gives CDR1 MRHNA, CDR2 SNTAGT. J gave up 2 bases and V 2 bases, and 8 bases lay outside the gene matches. CDR3 sequence (DNA): TGTGCCAGCAGTGACACTTTGGACAGGGGGTACAACTATGGCTACACCTTC. This gives the protein CASSDTLDRGYNYGYTF.

The rearrangement uses TRBV5-1 and TRBJ1-1, with D possibly TRBD1 on 6 matching bases. The V end was cut by 2 bases, the J end by 4 bases, with 15 bases between. CDR1 and CDR2 (germline): SGHRS, YFSETQ. This CDR3 is 15 amino acids long. The CDR3 DNA follows: TGCGCCAGCAGCTTCAGGAAGGGGGAGGGCACTGAAGCTTTCTTT. This codes for CASSFRKGEGTEAFF.

The chain combines TRBV6-1 with TRBJ1-4, with D uncertain. Between the trimmed V and J ends, which lost 6 bases and 4 bases, there was a span of 9 bases. The CDR3 spans 13 residues. CDR1 is MNHNS and CDR2 is SASEGT in the germline V gene. The CDR3 DNA reads TGTGCCAGCAGGGACTCCTATAATGAAAAACTGTTTTTT. Translation: CASRDSYNEKLFF.

The chain uses TRBV2 and TRBJ2-1, with D tentatively TRBD2 (5 bases). Germline values: CDR1 SNHLY, CDR2 FYNNEI. V was pared by 7 bases and J by 0 bases, with 13 bases between. This CDR3 has 15 residues. The CDR3 sequence: CASTMRESSYNEQFF. As DNA, the CDR3 is TGTGCCAGCACCATGAGGGAAAGCTCCTACAATGAGCAGTTCTTC.

This chain links TRBV7-6 with TRBJ2-3; 13 bases are a match to TRBD2. Trimming cost V 5 bases and J 3 bases; bases outside gene matches: 5. The germline V gene has CDR1 SGHVS and CDR2 FNYEAQ. The CDR3 contains 16 residues. CDR3 residues: CASSPRTSGSTDTQYF. The CDR3 bases are TGTGCCAGCAGCCCCCGGACTAGCGGGAGTACAGATACGCAGTATTTT. Using reference TRBV7-6 and TRBJ2-3 for the parts outside the CDR3, the full variable domain is GAGVSQSPRYKVTKRGQDVALRCDPISGHVSLYWYRQALGQGPEFLTYFNYEAQQDKSGLPNDRFSAERPEGSISTLTIQRTEQRDSAMYRCASSPRTSGSTDTQYFGPGTRLTVL.

Only a few counts were recorded for this clone. This CDR3 reads CASRSASPTDTQYF. For the CDR3, the DNA is TGCGCCAGCAGATCAGCTTCCCCCACAGATACGCAGTATTTT. The chain employs TRBV5-1 and TRBJ2-3; D unresolved. Germline V gene lookup returns CDR1 SGHRS and CDR2 YFSETQ. This CDR3 is built from 14 residues. Trimming stripped 5 bases from V and 2 bases from J, with 12 bases between.

The chain recombines TRBV10-3 with TRBJ2-3; TRBD2 agrees at 7 bases. Per the germline V gene, CDR1 is ENHRY and CDR2 is SYGVKD. V trimming: 6 bases; J trimming: 1 base; junction bases outside the gene matches: 4. The CDR3 runs 14 residues. CDR3 sequence: CAISGGTRTDTQYF. DNA of the CDR3: TGTGCCATCAGCGGGGGGACCCGCACAGATACGCAGTATTTT.

The rearrangement uses TRBV5-6 and TRBJ2-7, with 7 bases identical to TRBD1. Unmatched junction bases numbered 7, after V lost 5 bases and J lost 5 bases. This CDR3 is 13 amino acids long. The germline V gene has CDR1 SGHDT and CDR2 YYEEEE. CDR3: CASSQQGYDEQYF. DNA for the CDR3: TGTGCCAGCAGTCAACAGGGGTACGACGAGCAGTACTTC.

The sample holds one count of this clone. The V and J genes are TRBV19 and TRBJ2-7, with TRBD1 matching 8 bases. Unmatched junction bases numbered 11, after V lost 4 bases and J lost 3 bases. The CDR3 contains 16 residues. The germline V gene has CDR1 LNHDA and CDR2 SQIVND (reference sequence). This CDR3 is CASSNPYTGGGYEQYF. The CDR3 bases are TGTGCCAGTAGTAACCCGTACACAGGGGGAGGCTACGAGCAGTACTTC.

The V and J genes are TRBV7-9 and TRBJ2-5; D may be TRBD1 or TRBD2 (5 bases each). The CDR3 is 15 residues long. Germline V CDR1 and CDR2: SEHNR, FQNEAQ (reference sequence). The V end was cut by 5 bases, the J end by 4 bases, with 17 bases between. CDR3 nucleotides: TGTGCCAGCAGCCCGGGGCGCGCCTGGGCAGAGACCCAGTACTTC. Translated: CASSPGRAWAETQYF.

The chain recombines TRBV4-3 with TRBJ2-1, with 8 bases fitting TRBD1. Germline V gene data show CDR1 as LGHNA and CDR2 as YSLEER. V lost 4 bases, J lost 5 bases, and 7 bases stayed unmatched. The CDR3 contains 15 residues. The CDR3 is CASSPRYRGDNEQFF. DNA for the CDR3: TGCGCCAGCAGCCCCCGGTACAGGGGGGACAATGAGCAGTTCTTC.

V usage is TRBV6-5 and J usage is TRBJ1-1; tentative D call: TRBD1 (6 bases). V was trimmed by 7 bases and J by 4 bases, leaving 13 bases between them. CDR3 length: 13 residues. CDR1 and CDR2 from the germline V gene are MNHEY and SVGAGI. The CDR3 is CASKDSSPTEAFF. Written as DNA, the CDR3 is TGTGCCAGCAAGGACAGTTCCCCCACTGAAGCTTTCTTT.

This rearrangement joins TRBV7-2 to TRBJ1-6; D remains unclear. Germline V gene lookup returns CDR1 SGHTA and CDR2 FQGNSA. V was trimmed by 4 bases and J by 8 bases, leaving 12 bases between them. The length of the CDR3 is 14 residues. CDR3 protein: CASSSIRKDSPLHF. The CDR3, as DNA: TGTGCCAGCAGCTCAATTAGGAAAGATTCACCCCTCCACTTT.

The chain combines TRBV15 with TRBJ2-5; a possible D gene is TRBD2 (6 bases). CDR1 is LNHNV, CDR2 YYDKDF, per germline (reference sequence). V gave up 8 bases and J gave up 3 bases, with 13 bases separating them. CDR3 length: 13 amino acids. This CDR3 is CATYGTSEETQYF. The CDR3 nucleotides are TGTGCCACCTATGGGACTTCCGAAGAGACCCAGTACTTC.

The J gene is TRBJ2-3, the V gene TRBV18; 8 bases agree with TRBD2. V shed 4 bases, J shed 0 bases, and the junction held 6 bases outside the gene matches. CDR1 and CDR2 (germline): KGHSH, LQKENI. This CDR3 is 16 amino acids long. The CDR3 sequence is CASSQGLAGSTDTQYF. The CDR3 DNA reads TGTGCCAGCTCACAAGGACTAGCTGGGAGCACAGATACGCAGTATTTT.

The rearrangement uses TRBV18 and TRBJ1-1; possible D gene TRBD1, 5 bases. CDR3 length: 14 residues. Trimming shortened V by 4 bases and J by 1 base, and 10 bases separated the two germline ends. The germline gives CDR1 KGHSH, CDR2 LQKENI. The CDR3 region is CASSRMDKNTEAFF. Written as DNA, the CDR3 is TGTGCCAGCTCACGTATGGACAAGAACACTGAAGCTTTCTTT.

This sequence joins TRBV4-3 and TRBJ1-1; a weak D match, TRBD1 (5 bases). There are 13 residues in the CDR3. The ends were cut back, 3 bases at V and 3 bases at J, with 8 bases in the middle. Germline V gives CDR1 LGHNA, CDR2 YSLEER. The CDR3 DNA sequence: TGCGCCAGCAGCCAGGGACGGTACACTGAAGCTTTCTTT. Its protein product is CASSQGRYTEAFF.

In its sample, this clone was seen once. The chain recombines TRBV5-1 with TRBJ2-3; 8 bases match TRBD1. There are 16 residues in the CDR3. J gave up 2 bases and V 4 bases, and 9 bases lay outside the gene matches. Germline CDR1 and CDR2: SGHRS and YFSETQ. This chain's CDR3 is CASSANPTGATDTQYF. For the CDR3, the DNA is TGCGCCAGCAGCGCTAATCCGACAGGGGCCACAGATACGCAGTATTTT.

The V gene is TRBV10-3, the J gene TRBJ2-3; maybe TRBD2 (6 bases). Germline V CDR1 and CDR2: ENHRY, SYGVKD. This CDR3 is built from 15 residues. The V end was cut by 8 bases, the J end by 0 bases, with 15 bases between. The CDR3 protein is CAIRGALASTDTQYF. DNA of the CDR3: TGTGCCATCCGTGGGGCCCTAGCGAGCACAGATACGCAGTATTTT.

J is TRBJ1-1 and V is TRBV11-2; TRBD1 aligns across 7 bases. Unmatched junction bases numbered 5, after V lost 1 base and J lost 6 bases. The CDR3 is made up of 14 amino acids. Germline V lookup: CDR1 SGHAT, CDR2 FQNNGV. As DNA, the CDR3 is TGTGCCAGCAGCTTAGGGTGGGACAGCCCTGAAGCTTTCTTT. Translation gives CASSLGWDSPEAFF.

This clone appeared a few times. This chain connects TRBV7-2 to TRBJ1-5; TRBD1 is a possible D gene (5 bases). There are 13 residues in the CDR3. V dropped 3 bases and J dropped 7 bases, with 10 bases sitting between them. CDR1 is SGHTA and CDR2 is FQGNSA in the germline V gene. The CDR3 is CASSFYQGQPQHF. For the CDR3, the DNA is TGTGCCAGCAGCTTTTATCAGGGCCAGCCCCAGCATTTT.

The genes are TRBV5-1 and TRBJ2-3; 8 nucleotides match TRBD1. The germline V gene has CDR1 SGHRS and CDR2 YFSETQ. The length of the CDR3 is 14 residues. The trim removed 4 bases at V and 4 bases at J, leaving 5 bases unmatched. CDR3 sequence reads: CASSRTGMADTQYF. In DNA, the CDR3 is TGCGCCAGCAGCCGGACAGGGATGGCAGATACGCAGTATTTT.

CDR3 in amino acids: CASSPGERGNTIYF. Here the CDR3 DNA reads TGTGCCAGCAGCCCCGGTGAGAGAGGAAACACCATATATTTT. This chain connects TRBV5-5 to TRBJ1-3; D is undetermined. The germline V gene encodes CDR1 SGHKS and CDR2 YYEKEE (reference sequence). The CDR3 runs 14 residues. Deletions cut 4 bases from V and 4 bases from J, with 12 bases between.

The rearrangement links TRBV5-6 to TRBJ2-1; tentative D call: TRBD2 (6 bases). This CDR3 spans 15 amino acids. Germline V gene data show CDR1 as SGHDT and CDR2 as YYEEEE. The V and J ends lost 4 bases and 5 bases respectively, with 16 bases between them. CDR3 sequence: CASSQREPENNEQFF. CDR3 nucleotide sequence: TGTGCCAGCAGCCAACGGGAGCCGGAGAACAATGAGCAGTTCTTC.

The rearrangement joins TRBV5-1 to TRBJ1-1; D gene uncertain. Germline V gene lookup returns CDR1 SGHRS and CDR2 YFSETQ. Trimming cost V 1 base and J 0 bases, with 10 bases left between them. CDR3 length: 15 residues. The CDR3 is CASSLIPFLNTEAFF. The CDR3 bases are TGCGCCAGCAGCTTGATCCCCTTTTTGAACACTGAAGCTTTCTTT. The full variable domain, with the rest looked up from reference TRBV5-1 and TRBJ1-1, is KAGVTQTPRYLIKTRGQQVTLSCSPISGHRSVSWYQQTPGQGLQFLFEYFSETQRNKGNFPGRFSGRQFSNSRSEMNVSTLELGDSALYLCASSLIPFLNTEAFFGQGTRLTVV.